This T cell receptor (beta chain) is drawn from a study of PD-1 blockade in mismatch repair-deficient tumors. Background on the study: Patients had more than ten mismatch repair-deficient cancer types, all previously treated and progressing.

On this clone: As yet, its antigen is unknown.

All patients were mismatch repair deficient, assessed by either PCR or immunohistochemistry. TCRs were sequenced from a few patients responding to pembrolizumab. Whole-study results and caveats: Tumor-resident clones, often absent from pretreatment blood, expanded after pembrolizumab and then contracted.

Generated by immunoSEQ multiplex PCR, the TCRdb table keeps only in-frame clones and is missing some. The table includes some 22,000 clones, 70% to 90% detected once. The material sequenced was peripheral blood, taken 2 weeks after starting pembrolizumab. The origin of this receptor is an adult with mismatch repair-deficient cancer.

Here the CDR3 reads CASSQLRRSGNDNEQFF. Written as DNA, the CDR3 is TGCGCCAGCAGCCAACTTAGGCGGAGCGGGAACGACAATGAGCAGTTCTTC. This chain uses TRBV4-1 with TRBJ2-1; TRBD2 matches 7 bases. The germline V gene has CDR1 MGHRA and CDR2 YSYEKL. V was clipped by 2 bases and J by 5 bases; unmatched bases: 12. The CDR3 covers 17 residues.